Each of the 3 T cell receptor beta chains below was sequenced from the same sample in a study of OX40 agonist ivuxolimab in advanced cancers. Data came from immunoSEQ multiplex PCR; TCRdb stores just in-frame clones and leaves some out. The sample contains roughly 120,000 clones, around 90% of which appear only once. Sequencing used CD4+ or CD8+ T cells sorted from blood, obtained in a trial of the OX40 agonist ivuxolimab. The origin of the receptors is an adult with an advanced solid tumor such as melanoma, head and neck, liver or kidney cancer.

The chain joins TRBV18 to TRBJ2-7; D possibly matches TRBD1 or TRBD2 (5 bases each). CDR1 is KGHSH, CDR2 LQKENI, per germline. This CDR3 is 16 amino acids long. Trimming removed 2 bases at V and 1 base at J, with 15 bases between. CDR3 sequence (DNA): TGTGCCAGCTCACCAGAGGGACGGGGTAAATCCTACGAGCAGTACTTC. Translated, it gives CASSPEGRGKSYEQYF.

This sequence joins TRBV7-2 and TRBJ1-4; 9 bases match TRBD1. Germline lookup yields CDR1 SGHTA and CDR2 FQGNSA. V was pared by 1 base and J by 8 bases, with 5 bases of the junction left unmatched. The CDR3 covers 15 residues. This CDR3 reads CASSLETGGREKLFF. The CDR3 DNA reads TGTGCCAGCAGCTTAGAAACAGGGGGCCGGGAAAAACTGTTTTTT.

The CDR3 reads CASSYGTGSSQPQHF. For the CDR3, the DNA is TGTGCCAGCAGTTACGGGACAGGGAGTTCCCAGCCCCAGCATTTT. The chain joins TRBV6-5 to TRBJ1-5; 9 nucleotides align to TRBD1. The CDR3 contains 15 residues. V shed 2 bases and J 7 bases; nucleotides not matched to a gene: 6. Germline-derived CDR1 and CDR2 are MNHEY and SVGAGI.